The present TCR beta chain was sequenced within a study of blood T cell repertoires in COVID-19. Study summary: T cells, B-cell-depleted T cells, or PBMCs supplied cDNA or gDNA.

Measured with immunoSEQ multiplex PCR; TCRdb has only the in-frame clones, and not every one. The sample includes a few hundred thousand clones, approximately 81% of them seen just once. V was trimmed by 3 bases and J by 0 bases, leaving 9 bases between them. Germline V gives CDR1 MNHEY, CDR2 SMNVEV (reference sequence). The CDR3 has 16 residues. V is TRBV27 and J is TRBJ1-6; D gene uncertain. The sequence derives from a woman aged 18 to 35 with acute or convalescent COVID-19. The sequenced material came from peripheral blood. Here the CDR3 DNA reads TGTGCCAGCAGTTTTACGCTTAGCTCCTATAATTCACCCCTCCACTTT. Translation: CASSFTLSSYNSPLHF.